This T cell receptor (beta chain) was captured by sequencing in a study of immune evolution from preneoplasia to lung adenocarcinoma. Study-wide points: Later-stage lesions appeared to have more T cells, more diversity, less clonality.

Of note for this clone: The antigen is unknown.

Generated by immunoSEQ multiplex PCR, the TCRdb table keeps only in-frame clones and is missing some. The sample consists of fewer than 9,500 clones, 70% to 85% of them appearing once. The specimen sequenced was FFPE invasive lung adenocarcinoma tissue. The clonotype comes from a person aged 50-75 years with lung adenocarcinoma.

CDR3: CASSLGPINEQYF. CDR3 DNA sequence: TGTGCCAGCAGCTTAGGCCCTATCAACGAGCAGTACTTC. This sequence joins TRBV7-2 and TRBJ2-7, with D hard to call. CDR3 size: 13 residues. The V gene lost 1 base and the J gene lost 5 bases, with 9 bases spanning the gap. Germline V gene data show CDR1 as SGHTA and CDR2 as FQGNSA.